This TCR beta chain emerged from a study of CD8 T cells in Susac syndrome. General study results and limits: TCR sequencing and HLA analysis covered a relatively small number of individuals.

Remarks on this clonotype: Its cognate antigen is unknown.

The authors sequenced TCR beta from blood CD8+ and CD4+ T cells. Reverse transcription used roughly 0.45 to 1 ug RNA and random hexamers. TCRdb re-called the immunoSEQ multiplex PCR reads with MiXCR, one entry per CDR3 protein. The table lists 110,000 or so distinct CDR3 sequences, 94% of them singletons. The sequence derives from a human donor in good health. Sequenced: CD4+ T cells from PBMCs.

CDR3: CSASPGQNTGELFF. DNA for the CDR3: TGCAGCGCCTCCCCGGGACAGAACACCGGGGAGCTGTTTTTT. The chain links TRBV29-1 to TRBJ2-2; tentative D call: TRBD1 (6 bases). Germline V CDR1 and CDR2: SQVTM, ANQGSEA. CDR3 length: 14 amino acids. V was cut by 7 bases and J by 1 base, with 13 bases left in between.